A selection of T cell receptor beta chains follows, all from one sample in a study of CD8 T cells in Susac syndrome. Each CDR3 protein gets one entry after TCRdb re-called the immunoSEQ multiplex PCR reads with MiXCR. The sample consists of about 240,000 distinct CDR3 sequences, around 96% of them appearing once. Sample: CD4+ T cells from PBMCs. These receptors all stem from a human donor with Susac syndrome. Each CDR3 is given with its conserved first and last residue. D genes are given only for firm matches. The size entry is marked missing in some rows and otherwise reads once, few, many or a size class.

d_gene: TRBD2
abundance: NA
j_gene: TRBJ2-6
v_gene: TRBV5-4
CDR3nt: TGTGCCAGCAGCCGGGGACTAGCGGGAGTGGCGGGGGCCAACGTCCTGACTTTC
CDR3aa: CASSRGLAGVAGANVLTF

d_gene: NA
abundance: once
j_gene: TRBJ2-5
v_gene: TRBV6-5
CDR3nt: TGTGCCAGCAGTTACTCGATGGCACCGCGGATCGAGACCCAGTACTTC
CDR3aa: CASSYSMAPRIETQYF

d_gene: TRBD1
abundance: NA
j_gene: TRBJ1-1
v_gene: TRBV29-1
CDR3nt: TGCAGCGTTGCGAGGGACAGGCAGAACACTGAAGCTTTCTTT
CDR3aa: CSVARDRQNTEAFF

d_gene: TRBD2
abundance: NA
j_gene: TRBJ2-4
v_gene: TRBV2
CDR3nt: TGTGCCAGCAGTGTGGCGACAGCGGGAGCTGTCAAAAACATTCAGTACTTC
CDR3aa: CASSVATAGAVKNIQYF

d_gene: NA
abundance: NA
j_gene: TRBJ2-5
v_gene: TRBV20-1
CDR3nt: TGCAGTGCTAGAACGGACCAAGAGACCCAGTACTTC
CDR3aa: CSARTDQETQYF

d_gene: NA
abundance: NA
j_gene: TRBJ2-1
v_gene: TRBV20-1
CDR3nt: TGCAGTTCTGGCCGGTTCGACAATGAGCAGTTCTTC
CDR3aa: CSSGRFDNEQFF

d_gene: NA
abundance: NA
j_gene: TRBJ2-2
v_gene: TRBV5-1
CDR3nt: TGCGCCAGCAGCCTACAGGGACTATCAAACACCGGGGAGCTGTTTTTT
CDR3aa: CASSLQGLSNTGELFF

d_gene: NA
abundance: NA
j_gene: TRBJ2-2
v_gene: TRBV20-1
CDR3nt: TGCAGTGCTAGAGGAGCCGTTACCGGGGAGCTGTTTTTT
CDR3aa: CSARGAVTGELFF

d_gene: NA
abundance: NA
j_gene: TRBJ2-7
v_gene: TRBV4-1
CDR3nt: TGCGCCAGCACTTGGACAGCCGAAGCTACCTACGAGCAGTACTTC
CDR3aa: CASTWTAEATYEQYF

d_gene: NA
abundance: NA
j_gene: TRBJ2-3
v_gene: TRBV20-1
CDR3nt: TGCAGTGCTAGAGATGGGATGGGTTCGGCAGATACGCAGTATTTT
CDR3aa: CSARDGMGSADTQYF

d_gene: NA
abundance: NA
j_gene: TRBJ2-1
v_gene: TRBV5-1
CDR3nt: TGCGCCAGCGGGGTCGACGGGGATGAGCAGTTCTTC
CDR3aa: CASGVDGDEQFF

d_gene: TRBD1
abundance: NA
j_gene: TRBJ2-2
v_gene: TRBV7-3
CDR3nt: TGTGCCAGCAGGCGAGGACCGGGACAGGGGGCAGTCGGGGAGCTGTTTTTT
CDR3aa: CASRRGPGQGAVGELFF

d_gene: NA
abundance: NA
j_gene: TRBJ2-7
v_gene: TRBV25-1
CDR3nt: TGTGCCAGCAGTGAATCCCCCAAGCCCGCTATTTACTTC
CDR3aa: CASSESPKPAIYF

d_gene: NA
abundance: NA
j_gene: TRBJ1-1
v_gene: TRBV29-1
CDR3nt: TGCAGCGTTGAAGAGAAGGGATCTGGGAACACTGAAGCTTTCTTT
CDR3aa: CSVEEKGSGNTEAFF

d_gene: NA
abundance: NA
j_gene: TRBJ1-5
v_gene: TRBV30
CDR3nt: TGTGCCTGGAGTGAGTCAGGCAATCAGCCCCAGCATTTT
CDR3aa: CAWSESGNQPQHF

d_gene: NA
abundance: NA
j_gene: TRBJ1-1
v_gene: TRBV30
CDR3nt: TGTGCCTGGAGGCGGGGCAGGGTGACTGAAGCTTTCTTT
CDR3aa: CAWRRGRVTEAFF

d_gene: NA
abundance: NA
j_gene: TRBJ1-2
v_gene: TRBV3-1
CDR3nt: TGTGCCAGCAGCCAAGATTTGAGACCAGCTAACTATGGCTACACCTTC
CDR3aa: CASSQDLRPANYGYTF

d_gene: NA
abundance: NA
j_gene: TRBJ2-1
v_gene: TRBV5-1
CDR3nt: TGCGCCAGCAGCTTGGCAGTAGCCTACAATGAGCAGTTCTTC
CDR3aa: CASSLAVAYNEQFF

d_gene: TRBD1
abundance: NA
j_gene: TRBJ2-1
v_gene: TRBV29-1
CDR3nt: TGCAGCGTTGCCCTTCGACAGGGTCTTCACAATGAGCAGTTCTTC
CDR3aa: CSVALRQGLHNEQFF

d_gene: NA
abundance: NA
j_gene: TRBJ2-5
v_gene: TRBV15
CDR3nt: TGTGCCACCAGCAGAGACGTGGGTGAGGGAGAGACCCAGTACTTC
CDR3aa: CATSRDVGEGETQYF

d_gene: NA
abundance: NA
j_gene: TRBJ2-7
v_gene: TRBV25-1
CDR3nt: TGTGCCAGCCGAGGACAGCTCTTATACGAGCAGTACTTC
CDR3aa: CASRGQLLYEQYF

d_gene: NA
abundance: NA
j_gene: TRBJ1-1
v_gene: TRBV11-3
CDR3nt: TGTGCCAGCAGCCCCTGGACCGTTGAAGGGGACACTGAAGCTTTCTTT
CDR3aa: CASSPWTVEGDTEAFF

d_gene: NA
abundance: NA
j_gene: TRBJ2-7
v_gene: TRBV20-1
CDR3nt: TGCAGTGCTAGAGATGTTAGGGGCAGCAACGAGCAGTACTTC
CDR3aa: CSARDVRGSNEQYF

d_gene: TRBD1
abundance: NA
j_gene: TRBJ2-4
v_gene: TRBV2
CDR3nt: TGTGCCAGCTCCCAAGGGACAGGGAAAAACATTCAGTACTTC
CDR3aa: CASSQGTGKNIQYF

d_gene: TRBD1
abundance: NA
j_gene: TRBJ2-7
v_gene: TRBV23-1
CDR3nt: TGCGCCAGCAGTCAAATCGCCGGGACAGGGGTATACGAGCAGTACTTC
CDR3aa: CASSQIAGTGVYEQYF

d_gene: TRBD2
abundance: NA
j_gene: TRBJ2-7
v_gene: TRBV6-6
CDR3nt: TGTGCCAGCAGCCCCGGGACTAGCACCTACGAGCAGTACTTC
CDR3aa: CASSPGTSTYEQYF

d_gene: TRBD1
abundance: NA
j_gene: TRBJ2-3
v_gene: TRBV5-1
CDR3nt: TGCGCCAGCAGTCACGGGGACAGGACCACAGATACGCAGTATTTT
CDR3aa: CASSHGDRTTDTQYF

d_gene: NA
abundance: NA
j_gene: TRBJ2-3
v_gene: TRBV30
CDR3nt: TGTGCCTGGATGGCCAACCCTAGGGATACGCAGTATTTT
CDR3aa: CAWMANPRDTQYF

d_gene: NA
abundance: NA
j_gene: TRBJ2-7
v_gene: TRBV20-1
CDR3nt: TGCAGTGCTTTAACTTGGGGGGGGCCGGGGGAGCAGTACTTC
CDR3aa: CSALTWGGPGEQYF

d_gene: NA
abundance: NA
j_gene: TRBJ1-5
v_gene: TRBV12-5
CDR3nt: TGTGCTAGTGGTTTGGCCACAAAGTGGAATCAGCCCCAGCATTTT
CDR3aa: CASGLATKWNQPQHF

d_gene: NA
abundance: NA
j_gene: TRBJ1-2
v_gene: TRBV7-3
CDR3nt: TGTGCCAGCAGCTTAACGTCGGCAGCTATCTATGGCTACACCTTC
CDR3aa: CASSLTSAAIYGYTF

d_gene: NA
abundance: NA
j_gene: TRBJ1-1
v_gene: TRBV24-1
CDR3nt: TGTGCCGCTCGGAGGGGCTTGAACACTGAAGCTTTCTTT
CDR3aa: CAARRGLNTEAFF

d_gene: TRBD2
abundance: NA
j_gene: TRBJ2-1
v_gene: TRBV5-1
CDR3nt: TGCGCCAGCAGCTTAGTAACTAGCGGGAGGTATGTCAATGAGCAGTTCTTC
CDR3aa: CASSLVTSGRYVNEQFF

d_gene: NA
abundance: NA
j_gene: TRBJ2-1
v_gene: TRBV20-1
CDR3nt: TGCAGTGCTAGCGGTAACCACAATGAGCAGTTCTTC
CDR3aa: CSASGNHNEQFF

d_gene: TRBD2
abundance: NA
j_gene: TRBJ2-3
v_gene: TRBV29-1
CDR3nt: TGCAGCGCGGAGACTAGCGGAGCTACAGATACGCAGTATTTT
CDR3aa: CSAETSGATDTQYF

d_gene: NA
abundance: NA
j_gene: TRBJ1-5
v_gene: TRBV27
CDR3nt: TGTGCCAGCAGTTTAGGAGGGGTAAATCAGCCCCAGCATTTT
CDR3aa: CASSLGGVNQPQHF

d_gene: NA
abundance: once
j_gene: TRBJ1-3
v_gene: TRBV29-1
CDR3nt: TGCAGCGTTGTGAGCGGAAACACCATATATTTT
CDR3aa: CSVVSGNTIYF

d_gene: NA
abundance: NA
j_gene: TRBJ2-7
v_gene: TRBV20-1
CDR3nt: TGCAGTGCCGCATATAGTAGTAGCGGCTACGAGCAGTACTTC
CDR3aa: CSAAYSSSGYEQYF

d_gene: TRBD1
abundance: NA
j_gene: TRBJ1-2
v_gene: TRBV19
CDR3nt: TGTGCCAGTAGTATATCCTGGACAGGGACGGTTGACTATGGCTACACCTTC
CDR3aa: CASSISWTGTVDYGYTF

d_gene: NA
abundance: NA
j_gene: TRBJ1-1
v_gene: TRBV12-3/TRBV12-4
CDR3nt: TGTGCCAGCAGCCCCTCAAGGGACGGCACTGAAGCTTTCTTT
CDR3aa: CASSPSRDGTEAFF

d_gene: NA
abundance: NA
j_gene: TRBJ1-2
v_gene: TRBV30
CDR3nt: TGTGCCTGGACCGCTACTACCTATGGCTACACCTTC
CDR3aa: CAWTATTYGYTF

d_gene: NA
abundance: NA
j_gene: TRBJ2-3
v_gene: TRBV6-2/TRBV6-3
CDR3nt: TGTGCCAGCAGTTACACGGCTAGTACCGCGGCAGATACGCAGTATTTT
CDR3aa: CASSYTASTAADTQYF

d_gene: TRBD2
abundance: NA
j_gene: TRBJ2-5
v_gene: TRBV24-1
CDR3nt: TGTGCCACCAGTGATGGCAGCGGGAGCAAAAAGACCCAGTACTTC
CDR3aa: CATSDGSGSKKTQYF

d_gene: NA
abundance: NA
j_gene: TRBJ1-1
v_gene: TRBV18
CDR3nt: TGTGCCAGCTCACCCCTTAATGGGTGGACTGAAGCTTTCTTT
CDR3aa: CASSPLNGWTEAFF

d_gene: NA
abundance: NA
j_gene: TRBJ2-6
v_gene: TRBV7-2
CDR3nt: TGTGCCAGCAGCCTCGGTCTTAACCTCTCTGGGGCCAACGTCCTGACTTTC
CDR3aa: CASSLGLNLSGANVLTF

d_gene: TRBD2
abundance: NA
j_gene: TRBJ2-7
v_gene: TRBV20-1
CDR3nt: TGCAGTGCTGAGCCGGGACTAGCGGCCTACGAGCAGTACTTC
CDR3aa: CSAEPGLAAYEQYF